This T cell receptor beta chain stems from a study of OX40 agonist ivuxolimab in advanced cancers. General notes on the study: Ivuxolimab was a fully human IgG2 agonistic monoclonal antibody targeting the costimulatory receptor OX40 (CD134). Partial responses occurred in three dose-escalation patients, of whom one had hepatocellular carcinoma and two had cutaneous melanoma. Of the roughly 52 patients in dose escalation, about 20 had hepatocellular carcinoma, some 15 had melanoma, 9 had renal cell carcinoma and 9 had head and neck cancer. The paper reports the monotherapy dose-escalation portion (N of about 47 patients) of the phase I ivuxolimab trial. Prior anti-PD-1, anti-PD-L1 or anti-CTLA-4 therapy was permitted, and 40% of dose-escalation patients had received checkpoint inhibitors. Intravenous ivuxolimab was administered to patients every 2 weeks at six dose levels: 0.01, 0.1, 0.3, 1.5, 3 and 10 mg/kg. In the dose-escalation cohort, 82.7% of patients were male, and the mean age was around 60 years, with a range of about 23 to 85. Peripheral TCRbeta sequencing was intended to test whether TCR sequence diversity was altered and clonal T-cell expansion was caused by ivuxolimab. Summary of the overall study and its limitations: After ivuxolimab, more expanded clones were found on average in CD8+ T cells than in CD4+ T cells. Which antigens the clonally expanded peripheral T cells were specific for was not determined. At doses of 0.1 to 3.0 mg/kg, clonal expansion of both CD4+ and CD8+ T cells in blood was seen between baseline and week 6. Low levels of normalized T-cell clonal expansion were also seen in some patients who did not respond. In the 0.1-3.0 mg/kg groups, partial responders had among the lowest normalized peripheral clonal expansion, particularly in CD8+ T cells.

Genomic DNA was extracted from sorted cells for sequencing of the TCRbeta CDR3 region. The immunoSEQ Assay was used for sequencing of TCRbeta CDR3 regions. The table was pulled from immuneACCESS by TCRdb, which kept in-frame rearrangements only. Such tables lose some clones; where checked, under half of the loss comes from unresolved V genes, and the rest has no known cause. The sample table records 45,000 to 60,000 clones; over 60% of these occur just once. In total, the top ten clones hold about 2.6% of the sample. As concerns this clone: Its binding antigen is unknown. Per-base quality was not reported, and no clone a single base away is much larger than it.

The trial excluded patients who had a history of autoimmune disease or were on systemic immunosuppression. Peripheral blood for TCR sequencing was collected from all dose cohorts at baseline, on cycle 4 day 1, and on cycle 7 day 1. Samples came from an open-label, multicenter, first-in-human phase I dose-escalation trial of ivuxolimab. Adults with locally advanced or metastatic melanoma, renal cell carcinoma, hepatocellular carcinoma or head and neck squamous cell carcinoma were enrolled in the trial. Before TCR sequencing, CD4+ T cells and CD8+ T cells were sorted from peripheral blood as separate populations. Via the germline V gene, CDR1 is SGHRS and CDR2 YFSETQ. From its cysteine to its phenylalanine, the CDR3 spans 16 amino acids. Kept here is only the CDR3 DNA, which spans 48 bases and is read in frame from base 1. V and J are truncated by 0 bases and 4 bases respectively, leaving an intervening sequence of 16 bases.

The sequence was obtained from an adult with an advanced solid tumor such as melanoma, head and neck, liver or kidney cancer. Rearrangement joined TRBV5-1 to TRBJ1-1; the D gene cannot be resolved reliably. Sample: CD4+ or CD8+ T cells sorted from blood, taken in a trial of the OX40 agonist ivuxolimab. The CDR3 corresponds to CASSLDLLIVGTEAFF. The nucleotide sequence reads as follows: TGCGCCAGCAGCTTGGATCTCCTCATTGTTGGCACTGAAGCTTTCTTT.